This T cell receptor (beta chain) is from a study of blood T cell repertoires in COVID-19. Trimming took 6 bases from V and 3 from J; bases not matched to a gene: 11. The CDR3 has 15 residues. Sequencing used immunoSEQ multiplex PCR; TCRdb keeps in-frame clones, though not all of them. This table has about 170,000 clones, about 84% appearing once. This TCR was recovered from a man in his fifties who had recovered from COVID-19. The chain couples TRBV23-1 to TRBJ2-7; 7 bases map to TRBD1. TRBV23-1 is sorted into the ORF group, with uncertain function. The sequenced sample consisted of PBMCs or T cells enriched from blood (not recorded which). CDR3 sequence: CASRLGRQGIYEQYF. CDR3 sequence (DNA): TGCGCCAGCAGGCTCGGTAGACAGGGAATCTACGAGCAGTACTTC.